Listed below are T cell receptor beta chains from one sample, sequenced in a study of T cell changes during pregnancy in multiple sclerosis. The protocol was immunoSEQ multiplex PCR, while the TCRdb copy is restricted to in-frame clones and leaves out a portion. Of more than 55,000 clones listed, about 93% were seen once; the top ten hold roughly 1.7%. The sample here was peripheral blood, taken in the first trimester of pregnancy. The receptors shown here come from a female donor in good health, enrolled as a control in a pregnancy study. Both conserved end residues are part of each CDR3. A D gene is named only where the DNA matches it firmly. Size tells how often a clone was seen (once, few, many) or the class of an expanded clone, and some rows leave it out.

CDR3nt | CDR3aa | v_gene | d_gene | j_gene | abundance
TGTGCCAGCAGTTTAACCCTGCGCACTGAAGCTTTCTTT | CASSLTLRTEAFF | TRBV27 | - | TRBJ1-1 | few
TGTGCCAGCTCTCTGACTAGCGGGAGGGCGTATTACAATGAGCAGTTCTTC | CASSLTSGRAYYNEQFF | TRBV18 | TRBD2 | TRBJ2-1 | -
TGCGCCAGCAGCGCGGACTCCTACACAGATACGCAGTATTTT | CASSADSYTDTQYF | TRBV5-1 | - | TRBJ2-3 | -
TGTGCCAGCAGTTACTCGCAGGGTACCTACGAGCAGTACTTC | CASSYSQGTYEQYF | TRBV6-6 | - | TRBJ2-7 | -
TGCAGCGTTGCCCGGCGACTAGCGGGAGGCCTCAAGTACAATGAGCAGTTCTTC | CSVARRLAGGLKYNEQFF | TRBV29-1 | TRBD2 | TRBJ2-1 | -
TGTGCCAGCAGCTTGAGGTTCTCTTACAATGAGCAGTTCTTC | CASSLRFSYNEQFF | TRBV11-2 | - | TRBJ2-1 | -
TGTGCCAGCAGCCCGAGACAGTCTTCCTATTCACCCCTCCACTTT | CASSPRQSSYSPLHF | TRBV5-6 | - | TRBJ1-6 | -
TGTGCCAGCAGTGAAGCTACCGGGACAGGAGTTTACGAGCAGTACTTC | CASSEATGTGVYEQYF | TRBV2 | TRBD1 | TRBJ2-7 | -
TGTGCCAGCACCCTAGCAGGGCGGGGGGCCAACGAGCAGTACTTC | CASTLAGRGANEQYF | TRBV28 | TRBD2 | TRBJ2-7 | -
TGTGCTAGCAGCAGGACTAGCGGGAGCACAGATACGCAGTATTTT | CASSRTSGSTDTQYF | TRBV7-7 | TRBD2 | TRBJ2-3 | -
TGCGCCAGCAGTCGGGAGCGGGAGAAATGGAATGAGCAGTTCTTC | CASSREREKWNEQFF | TRBV5-1 | TRBD2 | TRBJ2-1 | once
TGTGCCAGCAGTTCACCCCAGACCCTTGGCGGGAGACACACAGATACGCAGTATTTT | CASSSPQTLGGRHTDTQYF | TRBV28 | TRBD2 | TRBJ2-3 | -
TGTGCCAGCAGCCGACCAAGACCGGGGAACACTGAAGCTTTCTTT | CASSRPRPGNTEAFF | TRBV5-8 | - | TRBJ1-1 | -
TGCGCCAGCAGCCAAGTAGACACTAACTATGGCTACACCTTC | CASSQVDTNYGYTF | TRBV4-1 | - | TRBJ1-2 | -
TGTGCCAGTAGTAGAAGGGACTCGAACACCGGGGAGCTGTTTTTT | CASSRRDSNTGELFF | TRBV19 | - | TRBJ2-2 | -
TGTGCCAGCAGCCAGGAGGGATTCACCGGGGAGCTGTTTTTT | CASSQEGFTGELFF | TRBV14 | - | TRBJ2-2 | -
TGTGCCAGCTCACCTGTCGTGAGGGCAGATACGCAGTATTTT | CASSPVVRADTQYF | TRBV18 | - | TRBJ2-3 | -
TGCGCCAGCCACTCACAGGGGATGAACACTGAAGCTTTCTTT | CASHSQGMNTEAFF | TRBV5-1 | TRBD1 | TRBJ1-1 | few
TGTGCCAGCAGCCCCCGGGGCCGGGGAGGACACTATAGCAATCAGCCCCAGCATTTT | CASSPRGRGGHYSNQPQHF | TRBV28 | - | TRBJ1-5 | -
TGTGCCAGCACTGACCCGAGGGACAGGGGCACAGATACGCAGTATTTT | CASTDPRDRGTDTQYF | TRBV2 | TRBD1 | TRBJ2-3 | -
TGTGCCATCAGTGAGTTAGCGGCCTCCTACAATGAGCAGTTCTTC | CAISELAASYNEQFF | TRBV10-3 | - | TRBJ2-1 | -
TGTGCCACCAGCAGGGGCACAGTATCTGGGGCCAACGTCCTGACTTTC | CATSRGTVSGANVLTF | TRBV15 | - | TRBJ2-6 | -
TGTGCCACCAGCAGATTTGACTCTTCCGAGCAGTACTTC | CATSRFDSSEQYF | TRBV15 | - | TRBJ2-7 | -
TGTGCCAGCACTAGGACAGGCGACACTGAAGCTTTCTTT | CASTRTGDTEAFF | TRBV6-5 | TRBD1 | TRBJ1-1 | -
TGTGCCTGGAGTATTGGTGACTACGATTACAATGAGCAGTTCTTC | CAWSIGDYDYNEQFF | TRBV30 | - | TRBJ2-1 | -